This T cell receptor (beta chain) is drawn from a study of OX40 agonist ivuxolimab in advanced cancers. About the research overall: Ivuxolimab, an agonist antibody against OX40 (CD134), was given to patients. Allowance was made for prior anti-PD-1, anti-PD-L1 or anti-CTLA-4 therapy, and 40% to 45% had some. Partial responses occurred in three patients (one hepatocellular carcinoma, two cutaneous melanoma).

Remarks on this clone: Antigen unknown.

This CDR3 has 15 amino acids. Germline V gene lookup returns CDR1 MDHEN and CDR2 SYDVKM. V was pared by 1 base and J by 2 bases, with 5 bases of the junction left unmatched. Sequencing was performed with immunoSEQ multiplex PCR; in TCRdb, only in-frame clones are kept and a portion is missing. The sample consists of around 65,000 clones, about 88% of them appearing once. Study-wide results and caveats: Partial responders treated at 0.1-3.0 mg/kg exhibited clonal expansion among the lowest measured.

The receptor was isolated from an adult with an advanced solid tumor such as melanoma, head and neck, liver or kidney cancer. The J gene is TRBJ2-7, the V gene TRBV28, with TRBD1 identical over 7 bases. The source was CD4+ or CD8+ T cells sorted from blood, collected in a trial of the OX40 agonist ivuxolimab. CDR3 sequence (DNA): TGTGCCAGCAGTTTATACCGGGACAGCGCCTACGAGCAGTACTTC. This translates into CASSLYRDSAYEQYF.